The 21 T cell receptor beta chains given below trace back to one sample, sequenced in a study of CD8 T cells in ankylosing spondylitis. Study observations and caveats: Ankylosing spondylitis blood appeared to be characterized by a TCR beta motif of several highly homologous variants.

One entry per CDR3 protein, called by TCRdb with MiXCR from the 5' RACE reads. Among 750,000 to 850,000 distinct CDR3 sequences, approximately 12% were seen once, and the ten largest hold more than 0.5%. Their antigens remain unidentified. Sequenced sample: blood, either unsorted or a sorted T cell fraction (not recorded which). These receptors were obtained from a male donor with ankylosing spondylitis.

Remarks on this clonotype: A much larger clone differs by one base, so this may be a read error. This chain links TRBV5-1 with TRBJ1-4; D not certain. The CDR3 has 14 residues. V was trimmed by 0 bases and J by 3 bases, leaving 6 bases between them. The V gene's germline CDR1 is SGHRS and CDR2 YFSETQ. The CDR3 loop is CASSLEAANEKLFF. CDR3 DNA sequence: TGCGCCAGCAGCTTGGAGGCAGCTAATGAAAAACTGTTTTTT.

The sample holds a few counts of this clonotype. The rearrangement uses TRBV9 and TRBJ1-6, with D perhaps TRBD1 (6 bases). This CDR3 has 13 amino acids. CDR1 and CDR2 from the germline V gene are SGDLS and YYNGEE. Deletions cut 6 bases from V and 9 bases from J, with 13 bases between. The CDR3 DNA reads TGTGCCAGCAATAAGGGGGTTGGTTCACCCCTCCACTTT. Amino acid sequence: CASNKGVGSPLHF.

The genes are TRBV21-1 and TRBJ2-7; no DNA check was done on the table's D call, TRBD1. TRBV21-1 is described as a pseudogene. The CDR3 has 16 residues. CDR3 bases: TGTGCCAGCAGCAAAGGGCAGGTCCCGAGATCCTACGAGCAGTACTTC. It translates to CASSKGQVPRSYEQYF.

This clonotype was detected many times. CDR3 DNA: TGTGCCAGCAGCCCCCAGGGAAGCTCCTACAATGAGCAGTTCTTC. Its translation is CASSPQGSSYNEQFF. This chain links TRBV18 with TRBJ2-1; D is possibly TRBD1 (5 bases). This CDR3 has 15 amino acids. The V end was cut by 8 bases, the J end by 0 bases, with 14 bases between. CDR1 and CDR2 (germline): KGHSH, LQKENI.

Ten or more counts support this clonotype. The chain couples TRBV10-3 to TRBJ2-7; D possibly corresponds to TRBD2 (5 bases). The CDR3 is 14 amino acids. Germline CDR1 is ENHRY and CDR2 is SYGVKD. Trimming pared 10 bases from V and 7 bases from J, leaving 23 bases between. The CDR3 region is CATWEKGIYDEQYF. The CDR3 nucleotides read TGTGCCACCTGGGAGAAGGGAATCTACGATGAGCAGTACTTC.

This rearrangement joins TRBV7-2 to TRBJ2-1; 7 bases fit TRBD2. The CDR3 loop spans 15 amino acids. In germline, CDR1 is SGHTA, CDR2 FQGNSA. V lost 7 bases, J lost 6 bases, and 12 bases stayed unmatched. The CDR3 region has the DNA TGTGCCAGCAACCGGGGACTATTAGGGGTCAATGAGCAGTTCTTC. Its translation: CASNRGLLGVNEQFF.

This clonotype was observed a handful of times. This rearrangement joins TRBV7-2 to TRBJ2-2; D could derive from TRBD1 or TRBD2 (6 bases each). The CDR3 consists of 14 residues. In germline, CDR1 is SGHTA, CDR2 FQGNSA. With 5 bases removed from V and 6 bases from J, the gap between germline ends came to 13 bases. The CDR3 DNA reads TGTGCCAGCAGCCGGGGGCAGTGGCCCGGGGAGCTGTTTTTT. Translation gives CASSRGQWPGELFF.

The J gene is TRBJ1-2, the V gene TRBV20-1; 8 positions agree with TRBD1. The CDR3 length is 14 residues. CDR1 and CDR2 (germline): DFQATT, SNEGSKA (reference sequence). With 8 bases clipped from V and 4 bases from J, the junction kept 12 bases outside the gene matches. The CDR3: CSLTDRGLGYGYTF. DNA for the CDR3: TGCAGTCTTACCGACAGGGGTTTGGGCTATGGCTACACCTTC.

This chain links TRBV10-3 with TRBJ2-4; 10 nucleotides line up with TRBD1. The ends lost 7 bases at V and 6 bases at J; junction bases unmatched: 3. The CDR3 is 13 amino acids. The germline gives CDR1 ENHRY, CDR2 SYGVKD. CDR3 loop: CAIKGQGGNIQYF. DNA for the CDR3: TGTGCCATCAAAGGACAGGGGGGAAACATTCAGTACTTC.

This clonotype was seen many times. The chain employs TRBV4-2 and TRBJ1-2; D not resolved. The CDR3 spans 17 residues. The V gene's germline CDR1 is LGHNA and CDR2 YNFKEQ. Trimming removed 1 base from V and 0 bases from J, with 15 bases in between. Here the CDR3 reads CASSQVGGGGSNYGYTF. CDR3 sequence (DNA): TGTGCCAGCAGCCAAGTTGGTGGTGGAGGATCTAACTATGGCTACACCTTC.

This clonotype has just a few counts. The V and J genes are TRBV12-3 or TRBV12-4 and TRBJ2-6; 10 bases fit TRBD1. The CDR3 spans 16 residues. V lost 6 bases, J lost 2 bases, and 4 bases stayed unmatched. This CDR3 is CASRSTGGAGANVLTF. The CDR3 DNA is TGTGCCAGCAGATCGACAGGGGGCGCTGGGGCCAACGTCCTGACTTTC.

This clonotype came up a few times. The chain couples TRBV20-1 to TRBJ2-5, with TRBD1 matching 7 bases. Unmatched junction bases numbered 16, after V lost 7 bases and J lost 2 bases. The CDR3 length is 16 residues. Germline-derived CDR1 and CDR2 are DFQATT and SNEGSKA (reference sequence). The CDR3 DNA reads TGCAGTGATTATTCCCGGGACAGATCGGGGCAAGAGACCCAGTACTTC. Encoded protein: CSDYSRDRSGQETQYF.

This chain connects TRBV5-1 to TRBJ1-2; 10 bases line up with TRBD1. From germline, CDR1 is SGHRS and CDR2 YFSETQ. This CDR3 has 14 amino acids. V was pared by 3 bases and J by 6 bases, with 5 bases of the junction left unmatched. The CDR3 here is CASSSGTGDHGYTF. The CDR3 DNA sequence: TGCGCCAGCAGCTCCGGGACAGGGGATCATGGCTACACCTTC.

The rearrangement joins TRBV6-5 to TRBJ2-1; D call uncertain. The length of the CDR3 is 15 residues. Trimming left V 1 base short and J 7 bases short, with 14 bases between. Germline V lookup: CDR1 MNHEY, CDR2 SVGAGI. CDR3 protein: CASSYWQSEANEQFF. The CDR3 DNA reads as TGTGCCAGCAGTTACTGGCAGTCTGAGGCGAATGAGCAGTTCTTC.

This clonotype was picked up a small number of times. The rearrangement joins TRBV7-3 to TRBJ2-7, with 9 bases identical to TRBD2. The germline gives CDR1 SGHTA, CDR2 FQGTGA. V dropped 3 bases and J dropped 7; count of bases not matched to a gene: 7. There are 14 residues in the CDR3. The CDR3 reads CASSFGTSSGEQYF. The CDR3 nucleotides read TGTGCCAGCAGCTTTGGGACTAGCTCCGGTGAGCAGTACTTC.

This clonotype was observed a few times. V gene TRBV7-2 combines with J gene TRBJ1-1, with D unresolved. This CDR3 has 13 amino acids. Germline-derived CDR1 and CDR2 are SGHTA and FQGNSA. Trimming removed 6 bases at V and 5 bases at J, with 13 bases between. The CDR3 reads CASSDQVETEAFF. DNA of the CDR3: TGTGCCAGCAGTGACCAGGTTGAAACTGAAGCTTTCTTT.

This clonotype has a count of ten or more. V usage is TRBV5-1 and J usage is TRBJ1-1, with TRBD1 matching 9 bases. The CDR3 is made up of 14 amino acids. V shed 1 base, J shed 6 bases, and the junction held 4 bases outside the gene matches. Germline loops: CDR1 SGHRS, CDR2 YFSETQ. The CDR3 sequence: CASSLNRGQPEAFF. In nucleotides, the CDR3 is TGCGCCAGCAGCTTGAACAGGGGGCAACCTGAAGCTTTCTTT.

The chain is built from TRBV20-1 and TRBJ1-4; unclear D gene. V was clipped by 5 bases and J by 5 bases, with 12 bases between them. There are 13 residues in the CDR3. Germline CDR1 reads DFQATT; CDR2 reads SNEGSKA (reference sequence). CDR3 bases: TGCAGTGCTGAACGGAGATTAAATGAAAAACTGTTTTTT. It codes for CSAERRLNEKLFF.

In this sample, this clonotype turned up many times. The rearrangement joins TRBV12-3 or TRBV12-4 to TRBJ2-7, with 11 bases aligning to TRBD1. Trimming cost V 3 bases and J 6 bases; bases outside gene matches: 4. CDR3 length: 14 residues. CDR3 region: CASSLIGTGGEQYF. Here the CDR3 DNA reads TGTGCCAGCAGTTTGATAGGGACAGGGGGCGAGCAGTACTTC.

The chain joins TRBV6-1 to TRBJ1-1; D might be TRBD1 (5 bases). Trimming left V 1 base short and J 6 bases short, with 21 bases between. This CDR3 comprises 17 residues. Per germline, CDR1 MNHNS and CDR2 SASEGT. The DNA for the CDR3 is TGTGCCAGCAGTGAAGGTCGACAGTGGGTGTTAAGGCCTGAAGCTTTCTTT. Amino acid sequence: CASSEGRQWVLRPEAFF.

The chain combines TRBV20-1 with TRBJ1-4; D is uncertain. V lost 2 bases and J lost 7, with 11 bases in between. The CDR3 spans 13 residues. CDR1 and CDR2 (germline): DFQATT, SNEGSKA (reference sequence). The DNA for the CDR3 is TGCAGTGCTAGAAAGGGTCGGGGTGAAAAACTGTTTTTT. Its translation is CSARKGRGEKLFF.